This TCR beta chain appears in the sequencing data of a study of T cell responses to AZD1222 COVID-19 vaccine. The repertoire was sequenced with immunoSEQ multiplex PCR; TCRdb's copy has only in-frame clones and lacks some. Of 160,000 or so clones in the sample, around 92% were seen once. Germline V gene sequence: CDR1 SGDLS, CDR2 YYNGEE. V lost 6 bases to trimming and J lost 7 bases, with 22 bases between them. The length of the CDR3 is 15 residues. The sample consisted of peripheral blood, taken on day 0 of MenACWY control vaccination. The source is an adult in good health. The chain links TRBV9 to TRBJ1-2, with D unclear. DNA of the CDR3: TGTGCCAGCAACATTTCGCAGGCACGGTGGAGTGGCTACACCTTC. Translated: CASNISQARWSGYTF.